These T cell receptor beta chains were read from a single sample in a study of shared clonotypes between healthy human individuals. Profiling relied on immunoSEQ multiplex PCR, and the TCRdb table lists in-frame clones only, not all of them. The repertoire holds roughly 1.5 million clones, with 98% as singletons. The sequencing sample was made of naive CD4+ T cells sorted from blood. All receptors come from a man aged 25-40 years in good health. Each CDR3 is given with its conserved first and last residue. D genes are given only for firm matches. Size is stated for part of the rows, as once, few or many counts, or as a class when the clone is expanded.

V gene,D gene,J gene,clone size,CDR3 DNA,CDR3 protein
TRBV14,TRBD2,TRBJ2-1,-,TGTGCCAGCAGCCGCCTGACTAGCCCCCGGGGAGTTGTTGAGCAGTTCTTC,CASSRLTSPRGVVEQFF
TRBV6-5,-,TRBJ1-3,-,TGTGCCAGCAGTAAGCCGATTTCAGGAAACACCATATATTTT,CASSKPISGNTIYF
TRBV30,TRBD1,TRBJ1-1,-,TGTGCCTGGAATCACCCGGACAGGGCAACTGAAGCTTTCTTT,CAWNHPDRATEAFF
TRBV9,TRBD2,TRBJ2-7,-,TGTGCCAGCAGTGAAAGCGGGAGGTCACTATACGAGCAGTACTTC,CASSESGRSLYEQYF
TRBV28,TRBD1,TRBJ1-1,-,TGTGCCAGCAGTATAACCGGGACAGGTAACACTGAAGCTTTCTTT,CASSITGTGNTEAFF
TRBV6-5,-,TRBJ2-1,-,TGTGCCAGCGGCAACAATGAGCAGTTCTTC,CASGNNEQFF
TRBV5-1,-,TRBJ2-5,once,TGCGCCAGCAGCCCCAGGGGCCAAGAGACCCAGTACTTC,CASSPRGQETQYF
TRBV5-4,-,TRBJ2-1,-,TGTGCCAGCAGCAGATCGGCGGGCGACAATGAGCAGTTCTTC,CASSRSAGDNEQFF
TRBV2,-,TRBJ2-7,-,TGTGCCAGCGGAAAGGGACGAAGTAACTACGAGCAGTACTTC,CASGKGRSNYEQYF
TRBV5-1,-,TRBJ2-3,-,TGCGCCAGCAGCTTGACTCCTACTAGCACAGATACGCAGTATTTT,CASSLTPTSTDTQYF
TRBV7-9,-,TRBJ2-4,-,TGTGCCAGCAGCCTCCCGGGTGGTTTAGCCAAAAACATTCAGTACTTC,CASSLPGGLAKNIQYF
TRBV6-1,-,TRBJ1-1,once,TGTGCCAGCACCGACCCAGGGATTACTGAAGCTTTCTTT,CASTDPGITEAFF
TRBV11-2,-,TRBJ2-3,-,TGTGCCAGCAGAATTGAGAACCCCCCAGATACGCAGTATTTT,CASRIENPPDTQYF
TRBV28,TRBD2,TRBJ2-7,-,TGTGCCAGCAACTCCAATCAAGGACTAGCGGGACAGGTCGAGCAGTACTTC,CASNSNQGLAGQVEQYF
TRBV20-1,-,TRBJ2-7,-,TGCAGTGCCCATAGACGGGAGCAGTACTTC,CSAHRREQYF
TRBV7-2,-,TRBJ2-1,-,TGTGCCAGCAGCCCCAGACAGTACAATGAGCAGTTCTTC,CASSPRQYNEQFF
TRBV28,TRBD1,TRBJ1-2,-,TGTGCCAGCGGACAGGTTTATGGCTACACCTTC,CASGQVYGYTF
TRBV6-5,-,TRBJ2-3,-,TGTGCCAGCAGAGGTCCCGGGTCTAGCACAGATACGCAGTATTTT,CASRGPGSSTDTQYF
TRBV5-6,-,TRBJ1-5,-,TGTGCCAGCAGCTTGGCGCAGGGGCCCCAGCATTTT,CASSLAQGPQHF
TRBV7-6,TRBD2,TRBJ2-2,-,TGTGCCAGCAGCTTAGTTCCTAGCGGGAGGTCCAGTAACACCGGGGAGCTGTTTTTT,CASSLVPSGRSSNTGELFF
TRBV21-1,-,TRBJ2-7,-,TGTGCCAGCAACTCTCCCGGACAGGCCTACGAGCAGTACTTC,CASNSPGQAYEQYF
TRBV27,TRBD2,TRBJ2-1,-,TGTGCCAGCAGTTTCGGGACTAGCGGGACCAATGAGCAGTTCTTC,CASSFGTSGTNEQFF
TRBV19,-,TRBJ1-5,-,TGTGCCAGTAAAGAGGATCAGCCCCAGCATTTT,CASKEDQPQHF
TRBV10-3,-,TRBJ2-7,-,TGTGCCACCCGCCGGGAGTTTTCTACCTACGAGCAGTACTTC,CATRREFSTYEQYF
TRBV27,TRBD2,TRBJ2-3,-,TGTGCCAGCAGTTTATTCGGAAGCGGGGCTAGCACAGATACGCAGTATTTT,CASSLFGSGASTDTQYF
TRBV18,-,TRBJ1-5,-,TGTGCCAGCTCACCACCGGGCAGAAGCAATCAGCCCCAGCATTTT,CASSPPGRSNQPQHF
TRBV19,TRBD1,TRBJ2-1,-,TGTGCCAGTAGTACGGCGGACAGGTACAATGAGCAGTTCTTC,CASSTADRYNEQFF
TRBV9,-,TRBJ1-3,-,TGTGCCAGCAGCACCGGGCCAGGAACGGGAAACACCATATATTTT,CASSTGPGTGNTIYF
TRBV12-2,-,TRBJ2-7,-,TGTGCAAGTCGCTTTGAACGGACAGCTACGCGGGAGCAGTACTTC,CASRFERTATREQYF
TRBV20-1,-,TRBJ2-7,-,TGCAGTGCTAGTCGGGATTACGAGCAGTACTTC,CSASRDYEQYF
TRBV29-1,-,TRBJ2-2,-,TGCAGCGTTGATGCATACAGGGCGGGTGGGGAGCTGTTTTTT,CSVDAYRAGGELFF
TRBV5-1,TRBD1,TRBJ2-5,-,TGCGCCAGCAGCACGGGACAGGGCCAAGAGACCCAGTACTTC,CASSTGQGQETQYF
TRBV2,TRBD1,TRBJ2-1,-,TGTGCCAGCAGTGACAGGGGGAGCTACAATGAGCAGTTCTTC,CASSDRGSYNEQFF
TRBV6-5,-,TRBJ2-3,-,TGTGCCAGCAGCTCCGCGGGGAGCACAGATACGCAGTATTTT,CASSSAGSTDTQYF
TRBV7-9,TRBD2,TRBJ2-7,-,TGTGCCAGCAGCCTTCTAGCGGGAGCGAGGGGGGAGCAGTACTTC,CASSLLAGARGEQYF
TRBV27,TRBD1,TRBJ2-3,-,TGTGCCAGCAGTTGGGTGGGGACAGGGGGGGATACGCAGTATTTT,CASSWVGTGGDTQYF
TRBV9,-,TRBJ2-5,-,TGTGCCAGCAGCGCCGAAATCACCCCACCCCAAGAGACCCAGTACTTC,CASSAEITPPQETQYF
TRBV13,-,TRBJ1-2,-,TGTGCCAGCAGCTTAGGCCGGAGCCTCCCGGGCTACACCTTC,CASSLGRSLPGYTF
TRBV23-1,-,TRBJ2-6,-,TGCGCCAGCGACTGGTCGTGCCGCCTTTACTCTGGGGCCAACGTCCTGACTTTC,CASDWSCRLYSGANVLTF
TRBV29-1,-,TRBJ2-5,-,TGCAGCGTTGCGGCCGCGGGCACCCAAGAGACCCAGTACTTC,CSVAAAGTQETQYF
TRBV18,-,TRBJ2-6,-,TGTGCCAGCTCACCCCCCTCTGGGGCCAACGTCCTGACTTTC,CASSPPSGANVLTF